This T cell receptor beta chain was sequenced during a study of early T cells in non-severe SARS-CoV-2 infection. Study in general: Sequencing was performed on bulk RNA from unsorted whole blood, leaving chains unpaired. Study-level points and caveats: VDJdb-based matching was biased toward anti-spike CD8 responses and missed private and CD4 specificities.

Many counts were recorded for this clonotype. Antigen specificity is unknown. Unique molecular identifiers (one per individual cDNA molecule) were attached. TCRdb re-called the 5' RACE reads through MiXCR, storing one row per CDR3 protein. The sample yields fewer than 35,000 distinct CDR3 sequences, 4.5% to 6% seen once. This clonotype originated in an adult who was a healthcare worker with PCR-confirmed SARS-CoV-2 infection or an uninfected control (not recorded which). The sequencing sample was made of whole blood.

CDR3 sequence (DNA): TGTGCCTGGCGGTTAGCGGGAGGGCCGGGCGAGCAGTTCTTC. This translates into CAWRLAGGPGEQFF. This sequence joins TRBV30 and TRBJ2-1; 11 nucleotides match TRBD2. Germline V gives CDR1 GTSNPN, CDR2 SVGIG (reference sequence). The V gene end was trimmed by 5 bases and the J gene end by 10 bases; junction bases not matched to a gene: 10. The CDR3 covers 14 residues.